The present entry profiles one T cell receptor (beta chain) with its context. Its recognized antigen is unknown. No base quality information exists; no much larger clone differs at one position. TCR CDR3 regions were amplified from genomic DNA by multiplex PCR using the deep immunoSEQ assay. Extracted genomic DNA from each cell subset was spread evenly across all wells of several immunoSEQ 96-well plates, with each plate serving as a replicate. For sorted subsets, roughly 200 ng of genomic DNA, equivalent to some 30,000 T cell genomes, went into each replicate PCR. Purified libraries were measured with a Qubit 3.0 fluorometer, size-checked on a Bioanalyzer 2100, and measured again with the KAPA Library Quantification kit. Each immunoSEQ 96-well plate was sequenced on its own single-read 150-cycle Illumina NextSeq 550 flow cell. The original pipeline was this. Because the immunoSEQ output included only junctional sequences and no quality scores, the filtering could not be the same as the filtering used for full-length reads. Sequences were annotated with PyIR, a Python wrapper for IgBLAST v1.9, and V/J genes and CDR3 were assigned using IMGT germline references. Any read was removed if the V/J assignment was weak (E-value above 1e-6), the CDR3 was missing, or the read contained stop codons, out-of-frame junctions, or ambiguous translated residues. V3J clonotypes were defined by identical inferred V gene, J gene, and CDR3 amino acid sequence. Percentage overlap between repertoires was computed as shared unique clonotypes divided by the size of the smaller repertoire. Richness of each repertoire was evaluated using RTK rarefaction, the Chao1 estimator, and Recon v2.1 estimates of unobserved clonotypes. Generation probabilities were computed with OLGA for all TCRbeta clonotypes obtained by the gDNA method from several donors. The clones in this table, taken by TCRdb from immuneACCESS, are in-frame only. Not every clone is retained; where verified, under half of the shortfall comes from an unresolved V gene, and the cause of the rest is unknown. V and J calls plus clone size are reproduced from that table; the DNA served to infer D and trimming. This sample has 2 million to 2.5 million clones in its table, and about 92% of those were observed once. The ten largest make up 0.35% to 0.45% of the sample.

The germline V gene supplies CDR1 SQVTM and CDR2 ANQGSEA. V and J are truncated by 6 bases and 6 bases respectively, leaving an intervening sequence of 15 bases. Inclusive of the bounding cysteine and phenylalanine, the CDR3 is 12 residues long. The CDR3 DNA has 36 bases and is translated from base 1. Healthy HIV-negative adults with no recently reported acute infections or vaccinations were included as donors. All donors were Caucasian adults living in Nashville, Tennessee, USA. Magnetic negative selection was used to enrich CD4+ T cells, after which naive cells were positively selected on CD45RA and the negative fraction became the memory subset. Blood was collected by leukapheresis, and PBMCs were isolated by Ficoll-Histopaque density gradient centrifugation and then cryopreserved in liquid nitrogen vapor phase. Analytical flow cytometry was used to check the purity and quantity of each magnetically sorted T cell population. Genomic DNA was isolated from each sorted fraction and quantified by UV absorbance on a Nanodrop 2000c.

The source of the sample is a study of shared clonotypes between healthy human individuals (dated by TCRdb to 2018 to 2020). For the study in its entirety: Two women and a few men aged 18 to 49 years were included in the cohort. Per donor, leukapheresis produced somewhere between about 0.94 and 9.5 billion PBMCs. To increase sequencing depth and limit assay-specific biases, TCR repertoire library preparation and sequencing were carried out by different laboratories using diverse techniques. Blood TCR repertoires of about five healthy adults were deeply sequenced to estimate repertoire size and the extent of clonotype sharing between individuals. For each donor, three plates each were used for CD4 naive and CD4 memory, two plates were used for CD8 naive, and one plate was used for CD8 memory.

Here is what the overall study found, with its caveats: Sampling was restricted to blood, and TCR repertoires in tissue are likely to differ from TCR repertoires in blood. Even with the large sequencing depth, rarefaction of the sorted-subset datasets indicated that sequencing was incomplete. Pairwise subsampling led to the expectation that sequencing depth would affect the degree of clonotype sharing among donors. The small number of donors limited the genetic and exposure-history diversity represented. Compared with non-shared clonotypes, the clonotypes found in all four sorted-subset donors had higher generation probabilities. Naive subsets generally had larger estimated clonotype richness than memory subsets. Sharing across a handful of donors was observed for about 5% of naive CD4, under 4% of naive CD8, 2% to 2.5% of memory CD4, and about 0.38% of memory CD8 clonotypes.

This TCR was recovered from a man aged 18 to 30 in good health. Some clones in this sample may be carry-over from other donors' samples. Sequencing was performed on naive CD4+ T cells from PBMCs. According to the study, the label for this sample's cell subset or site signals: CD45RA+ positively selected. This chain joins TRBV29-1 to TRBJ2-7; perhaps TRBD1 is the D gene, with 5 bases matching. The CDR3 loop reads CSVIHAGFEQYF. DNA sequence: TGCAGCGTCATTCACGCAGGGTTCGAGCAGTACTTC.